The 5 T cell receptor beta chains below all came from one sample that was sequenced in a study of T cells in Graves' hyperthyroidism and ophthalmopathy. Amplification yielded TCR beta CDR3 regions, with RNA transcripts as the source. Initially, a first-round RT-PCR of the TCR CDR3 employed the HTBI primer set. TCRdb reprocessed the multiplex PCR reads via MiXCR and lists one record per CDR3 protein. The table records 750,000 to 900,000 distinct CDR3 sequences, 38% of them present only once. The sample taken for sequencing was blood. These receptors were taken from a man aged 18 to 29 with Graves' hyperthyroidism.

This clonotype occurred a few times. The chain is built from TRBV9 and TRBJ2-7; D gene ambiguous. Trimming stripped 0 bases from V and 3 bases from J, with 10 bases between. The CDR3 spans 14 residues. CDR1 and CDR2 (germline): SGDLS, YYNGEE. CDR3 nucleotides: TGTGCCAGCAGCGTAGAGCGTGTGGGCTACGAGCAGTACTTC. It yields the protein CASSVERVGYEQYF. The whole variable domain, filled in from reference TRBV9 and TRBJ2-7, reads DSGVTQTPKHLITATGQRVTLRCSPRSGDLSVYWYQQSLDQGLQFLIQYYNGEERAKGNILERFSAQQFPDLHSELNLSSLELGDSALYFCASSVERVGYEQYFGPGTRLTVT.

This clonotype was detected a few times. V is TRBV5-6 and J is TRBJ2-7; TRBD2 aligns across 11 bases. Trimming cost V 3 bases and J 6 bases; bases outside gene matches: 11. Germline V gene sequence: CDR1 SGHDT, CDR2 YYEEEE. There are 16 residues in the CDR3. The CDR3 region has the DNA TGTGCCAGCAGCTACCGTACTAGCGGGAGATCCACCGAGCAGTACTTC. Its translation: CASSYRTSGRSTEQYF.

This clonotype has a count of ten or more. The chain has TRBV7-9 and TRBJ2-5; D gene ambiguous. CDR1 is SEHNR and CDR2 is FQNEAQ in the germline V gene (reference sequence). CDR3 length: 12 residues. V was shortened by 8 bases and J by 5 bases, with 12 bases between the two germline ends. The CDR3 DNA reads TGTGCCAGCGGCGAGGTGGGGGAGACCCAGTACTTC. As protein: CASGEVGETQYF.

The genes are TRBV2 and TRBJ2-2; D is unclear. The CDR3 covers 12 residues. Trimming pared 6 bases from V and 8 bases from J, leaving 10 bases between. Germline V gene data show CDR1 as SNHLY and CDR2 as FYNNEI. In DNA form, the CDR3 reads TGTGCCAGCAGAAGAGAGACAGGGGAGCTGTTTTTT. It encodes CASRRETGELFF.

This clonotype was observed a handful of times. V usage is TRBV7-9 and J usage is TRBJ2-5, with 8 positions matching TRBD1. The length of the CDR3 is 14 residues. The germline CDR1 and CDR2 sequences are SEHNR and FQNEAQ (reference sequence). The V gene end was trimmed by 6 bases and the J gene end by 4 bases; junction bases not matched to a gene: 7. The CDR3 nucleotides are TGTGCCAGCAGGGACAGGGTCGGCGGAGAGACCCAGTACTTC. Residues: CASRDRVGGETQYF.